This entry features one TCR beta chain sequence. Its specificity is unknown. This sample was included in a study of T cell responses to AZD1222 COVID-19 vaccine. Measured with immunoSEQ multiplex PCR; TCRdb has only the in-frame clones, and not every one. Of 130,000 or so clones in the sample, about 82% are singletons; the top ten hold roughly 12%. Study outcomes and limitations: Sampling captured repertoires only after the peak T cell response. White British donors predominated, females outnumbered males, and clonal diversity was possibly underestimated.

Sequencing was performed on peripheral blood, taken on day 0 of AZD1222 vaccination. The TCR comes from an adult in good health.

CDR3 nucleotide sequence: TGTGCCAGCAGCGTAGGGACTAGTCAGTATGAGCAGTTCTTC. It encodes CASSVGTSQYEQFF. The J gene is TRBJ2-1, the V gene TRBV9, with 7 nucleotides matching TRBD2. Per the germline V gene, CDR1 is SGDLS and CDR2 is YYNGEE. With V trimmed by 0 bases and J by 8 bases, 5 bases remained unmatched. This CDR3 region has 14 residues. Drawing the rest from reference TRBV9 and TRBJ2-1, the complete variable domain is DSGVTQTPKHLITATGQRVTLRCSPRSGDLSVYWYQQSLDQGLQFLIQYYNGEERAKGNILERFSAQQFPDLHSELNLSSLELGDSALYFCASSVGTSQYEQFFGPGTRLTVL.